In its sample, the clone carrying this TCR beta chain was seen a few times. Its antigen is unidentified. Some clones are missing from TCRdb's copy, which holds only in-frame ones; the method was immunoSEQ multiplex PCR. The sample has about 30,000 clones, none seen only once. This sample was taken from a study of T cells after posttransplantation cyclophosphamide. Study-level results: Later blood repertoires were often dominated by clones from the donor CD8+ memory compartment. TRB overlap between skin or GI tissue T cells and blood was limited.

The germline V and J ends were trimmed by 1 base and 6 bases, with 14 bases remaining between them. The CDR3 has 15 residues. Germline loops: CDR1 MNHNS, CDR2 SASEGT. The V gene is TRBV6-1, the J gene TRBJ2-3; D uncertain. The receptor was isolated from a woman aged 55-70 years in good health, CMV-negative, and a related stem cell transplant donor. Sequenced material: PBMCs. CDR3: CASSEGLGKMDTQYF. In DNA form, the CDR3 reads TGTGCCAGCAGTGAAGGACTTGGTAAGATGGATACGCAGTATTTT.